Each of the 13 T cell receptor beta chains below was sequenced from the same sample in a study of blood T cell repertoires in COVID-19. Sequencing used immunoSEQ multiplex PCR; TCRdb keeps in-frame clones, though not all of them. The repertoire has 350,000 or so clones, roughly 90% of them found once; the top ten carry about a fifth. Specimen: PBMCs or T cells enriched from blood (not recorded which). The receptors originated from a woman aged 25 to 39 who had recovered from COVID-19.

The V gene is TRBV3-1 (or the pseudogene TRBV3-2), the J gene TRBJ2-7; TRBD1 matches at 9 bases. J lost 6 bases, V lost 2 bases, and 8 bases had no gene match. Germline lookup yields CDR1 LGHDT and CDR2 YNNKEL (reference sequence). The CDR3 covers 15 residues. The CDR3 is CASSQLPGQGLEQYF. The CDR3 nucleotides read TGTGCCAGCAGCCAATTACCGGGACAGGGACTCGAGCAGTACTTC.

The gene calls are TRBV9 and TRBJ2-1, with 7 nucleotides matching TRBD2. Germline CDR1 reads SGDLS; CDR2 reads YYNGEE. The CDR3 loop spans 17 amino acids. Unmatched junction bases numbered 17, after V lost 3 bases and J lost 8 bases. DNA of the CDR3: TGTGCCAGCAGCGCGCCCAAAGGCCTAGCGGAGAGGGATGAGCAGTTCTTC. Protein: CASSAPKGLAERDEQFF. The entire variable domain, with the rest obtained from reference TRBV9 and TRBJ2-1, is as follows: DSGVTQTPKHLITATGQRVTLRCSPRSGDLSVYWYQQSLDQGLQFLIQYYNGEERAKGNILERFSAQQFPDLHSELNLSSLELGDSALYFCASSAPKGLAERDEQFFGPGTRLTVL.

The chain is built from TRBV19 and TRBJ2-7, with 9 bases matching TRBD1. The germline V gene encodes CDR1 LNHDA and CDR2 SQIVND (reference sequence). With 6 bases clipped from V and 3 bases from J, the junction kept 15 bases outside the gene matches. The CDR3 runs 17 residues. CDR3 in amino acids: CASRTRGQGFGNYEQYF. The DNA of the CDR3 is TGTGCCAGTAGGACGAGGGGACAGGGTTTTGGAAACTACGAGCAGTACTTC.

The rearrangement links TRBV7-9 to TRBJ2-7; D remains unclear. The germline gives CDR1 SEHNR, CDR2 FQNEAQ (reference sequence). V was pared by 1 base and J by 2 bases, with 9 bases between. This CDR3 comprises 14 residues. In DNA, the CDR3 is TGTGCCAGCAGCTTAGGGCAGTCTCCCTACGAGCAGTACTTC. It specifies CASSLGQSPYEQYF.

V usage is TRBV19 and J usage is TRBJ1-1; D is uncertain. This CDR3 contains 13 residues. Trimming took off 1 base at V and 6 bases at J, with 9 bases between the two ends. Germline-derived CDR1 and CDR2 are LNHDA and SQIVND (reference sequence). The CDR3 loop reads CASSIGSGSEAFF. The CDR3 DNA reads as TGTGCCAGTAGTATAGGAAGCGGGTCTGAAGCTTTCTTT.

This chain uses TRBV12-3 or TRBV12-4 with TRBJ1-2, with unresolved D. The CDR3 extends over 11 amino acids. V was pared by 1 base and J by 13 bases, with 10 bases between. CDR3 residues: CASSLEGGLTF. The CDR3 nucleotides read TGTGCCAGCAGTTTAGAAGGTGGGCTCACCTTC.

As DNA, the CDR3 is TGTGCAAGTCGCCCAGAGACAGGGGGCCCCTCCAGGACAACTAATGAAAAACTGTTTTTT. It translates to CASRPETGGPSRTTNEKLFF. The chain carries TRBV12-2 and TRBJ1-4; the table's D call of TRBD1 was not tested on the DNA. TRBV12-2 is termed a pseudogene. The CDR3 consists of 20 residues.

The rearrangement uses TRBV7-3 and TRBJ2-3, with 7 bases aligning to TRBD1. The CDR3 covers 14 residues. Germline CDR1 is SGHTA and CDR2 is FQGTGA. The V segment lost 5 bases and the J segment 6 bases; nucleotides outside the gene matches: 8. The CDR3: CASSLRQGPDTQYF. The CDR3 DNA reads TGTGCCAGCAGCCTAAGACAGGGTCCGGATACGCAGTATTTT.

The J gene is TRBJ1-3, the V gene TRBV6-2 or TRBV6-3, with 10 bases identical to TRBD1. V shed 4 bases, J shed 5 bases, and the junction held 5 bases outside the gene matches. CDR3 length equals 15 residues. Germline lookup yields CDR1 MNHEY and CDR2 SVGEGT. The CDR3 reads CASSFRDRGRNTIYF. In DNA form, the CDR3 reads TGTGCCAGCAGTTTCCGGGACAGGGGCCGAAACACCATATATTTT.

V is TRBV18 and J is TRBJ1-5, with a weak D call TRBD1 (5 bases). This CDR3 comprises 13 residues. Trimming shortened V by 8 bases and J by 5 bases, and 13 bases separated the two germline ends. Per the germline V gene, CDR1 is KGHSH and CDR2 is LQKENI. CDR3 coding DNA: TGTGCCAGCGCCGTGACAGAGCATCAGCCCCAGCATTTT. It is translated as CASAVTEHQPQHF.

The V gene is TRBV28, the J gene TRBJ2-7; D possibly corresponds to TRBD1 (5 bases). The CDR3 is 12 residues long. Germline V gives CDR1 MDHEN, CDR2 SYDVKM. Trimming took off 5 bases at V and 9 bases at J, with 14 bases between the two ends. CDR3 nucleotide sequence: TGTGCCAGCAGTCTAGGGGTAAATGGGCAGTACTTC. It yields the protein CASSLGVNGQYF.

V is TRBV5-1 and J is TRBJ1-1; a weak D match, TRBD1 (6 bases). The CDR3 contains 13 residues. The germline V and J ends were trimmed by 7 bases and 2 bases, with 12 bases remaining between them. Germline assignment: CDR1 SGHRS and CDR2 YFSETQ. The CDR3 region is CASSEGDNTEAFF. In nucleotides, the CDR3 is TGCGCCAGCTCAGAGGGGGATAACACTGAAGCTTTCTTT. Looking up the rest from reference TRBV5-1 and TRBJ1-1 gives the full variable domain: KAGVTQTPRYLIKTRGQQVTLSCSPISGHRSVSWYQQTPGQGLQFLFEYFSETQRNKGNFPGRFSGRQFSNSRSEMNVSTLELGDSALYLCASSEGDNTEAFFGQGTRLTVV.

This clone was picked up one time. The chain joins TRBV7-2 to TRBJ1-6; weak D call: TRBD1 (6 bases). V lost 5 bases and J lost 2, with 13 bases in between. The CDR3 has 16 amino acids. Germline assignment: CDR1 SGHTA and CDR2 FQGNSA. The DNA of the CDR3 is TGTGCCAGCAGCCTCCAGGGGTCCACCTATAATTCACCCCTCCACTTT. Its protein is CASSLQGSTYNSPLHF. Full variable domain (missing parts from reference TRBV7-2 and TRBJ1-6): GAGVSQSPSNKVTEKGKDVELRCDPISGHTALYWYRQSLGQGLEFLIYFQGNSAPDKSGLPSDRFSAERTGGSVSTLTIQRTQQEDSAVYLCASSLQGSTYNSPLHFGNGTRLTVT.